A selection of T cell receptor beta chains follows, all from one sample in a study of blood T cell repertoires in COVID-19. Using immunoSEQ multiplex PCR, the repertoire was profiled, and TCRdb retains in-frame clones only, with some absent. The sample contains about 280,000 clones, 86% of which appear only once. The sequenced material came from peripheral blood. All receptors come from a man aged 40-55 years with active or convalescent COVID-19. Both conserved end residues are part of each CDR3. A D gene is named only where the DNA matches it firmly. Rows give clone size only sometimes, using once, few, many, or a class for an expanded clone.

clone size | J gene | V gene | D gene | CDR3 DNA | CDR3 protein
once | TRBJ2-7 | TRBV7-8 | . | TGTGCCAGCAGCTTAGCGCAGTTCGAGCAGTACTTC | CASSLAQFEQYF
. | TRBJ2-1 | TRBV29-1 | TRBD1 | TGCAGCGCTCCGGGACAGGGGTCTTCGTTCTTC | CSAPGQGSSFF
. | TRBJ1-1 | TRBV4-1 | TRBD1 | TGCGCCAGCAGCCAAGTGGGAGCAGGGGGCGTAACTGAAGCTTTCTTT | CASSQVGAGGVTEAFF
few | TRBJ1-2 | TRBV11-2 | TRBD1 | TGTGCCAGCGCAACAAAGGGGGCCCCTAGCGGCTACACCTTC | CASATKGAPSGYTF
. | TRBJ2-3 | TRBV19 | . | TGTGCCAGTAGCGCGACAGGAACAGATACGCAGTATTTT | CASSATGTDTQYF
. | TRBJ1-5 | TRBV5-6 | . | TGTGCCAGCAGCTTCAAGGGAACTAGTTCGCAGCCCCAGCATTTT | CASSFKGTSSQPQHF
. | TRBJ1-2 | TRBV28 | TRBD1 | TGTGCCAGCACCGGTAGCCACAGGGGCAACTATGGCTACACCTTC | CASTGSHRGNYGYTF
. | TRBJ2-3 | TRBV19 | TRBD2 | TGTGCCAGTGGACGACTAGCCAACACAGATACGCAGTATTTT | CASGRLANTDTQYF
. | TRBJ2-6 | TRBV19 | . | TGTGCCAGTAGTATAGTGCAGGGACTGGCTGGGGCCAACGTCCTGACTTTC | CASSIVQGLAGANVLTF
. | TRBJ2-1 | TRBV2 | . | TGTGCCAGCAGGACTGATTACAATGAGCAGTTCTTC | CASRTDYNEQFF
. | TRBJ1-6 | TRBV15 | . | TGTGCCACCAGACAGATGAATTCACCCCTCCACTTT | CATRQMNSPLHF
. | TRBJ2-1 | TRBV5-1 | . | TGCGCCAGCAGCTTGGCGGGAGATTACAATGAGCAGTTCTTC | CASSLAGDYNEQFF
. | TRBJ2-2 | TRBV27 | TRBD1 | TGTGCCAGCAGCTTTACAGGGGGCTCGACCGGGGAGCTGTTTTTT | CASSFTGGSTGELFF
. | TRBJ2-5 | TRBV5-1 | . | TGCGCCAGCTCCAAGGACAGCCACCAAGAGACCCAGTACTTC | CASSKDSHQETQYF
. | TRBJ1-2 | TRBV28 | . | TGTGCCAGCAGTCCCTTGGCGGGGTATGGCTACACCTTC | CASSPLAGYGYTF
. | TRBJ2-1 | TRBV6-8 | TRBD2 | TGTGCCAGCAGTTCGGGACTAGCGTACTCAGACTCCTACAATGAGCAGTTCTTC | CASSSGLAYSDSYNEQFF
. | TRBJ2-6 | TRBV5-4 | . | TGTGCCAGCAGCTTGGAAAGCTACCGGGGTGGGGCCAACGTCCTGACTTTC | CASSLESYRGGANVLTF
. | TRBJ2-2 | TRBV3-1/TRBV3-2 | . | TGTGCCAGCGGCTGGACCGGGGAGCTGTTTTTT | CASGWTGELFF
. | TRBJ2-1 | TRBV7-9 | . | TGTGCCAGCAGCTTTCTCGGTGGCGGATTGGACAATGAGCAGTTCTTC | CASSFLGGGLDNEQFF
. | TRBJ2-1 | TRBV29-1 | TRBD2 | TGCAGCGTTGATGGGGGGGGAGCTGGCAATGAGCAGTTCTTC | CSVDGGGAGNEQFF
. | TRBJ1-1 | TRBV9 | . | TGTGCCAGCAGCGTAGCCGGGGGATGGACGAACACTGAAGCTTTCTTT | CASSVAGGWTNTEAFF
. | TRBJ1-2 | TRBV6-5 | . | TGTGCCAGCAGTTATGGGGCGGGGGACTATGGCTACACCTTC | CASSYGAGDYGYTF
. | TRBJ2-6 | TRBV6-5 | . | TGTGCCAGCAGTTACCAGGGGCCGGCTGGGGCCAACGTCCTGACTTTC | CASSYQGPAGANVLTF
. | TRBJ2-2 | TRBV24-1 | TRBD1 | TGTGCCACCAGTGACCGACAGGGGGACAACACCGGGGAGCTGTTTTTT | CATSDRQGDNTGELFF
. | TRBJ1-4 | TRBV19 | . | TGTGCCAGCGAAGGGGGGGCAGGTGAAAAACTGTTTTTT | CASEGGAGEKLFF
. | TRBJ2-5 | TRBV11-3 | . | TGTGCCAGCAGCTTAGAACGAGGAGTTCGTGAGACCCAGTACTTC | CASSLERGVRETQYF
. | TRBJ2-3 | TRBV5-4 | TRBD1 | TGTGCCAGCAGCGGACACAGGGGGCGCCGCACAGATACGCAGTATTTT | CASSGHRGRRTDTQYF
. | TRBJ1-2 | TRBV9 | TRBD1 | TGTGCCAGCAGCTTTAACCCGGGACAGGGGGTCGGCTATGGCTACACCTTC | CASSFNPGQGVGYGYTF
. | TRBJ2-1 | TRBV4-1 | . | TGCGCCAGCAGCCAAGGTGAGGTGGCTGAGCAGTTCTTC | CASSQGEVAEQFF
. | TRBJ2-5 | TRBV4-2 | . | TGTGCCAGCAGCCAAGGTGTTAGGAGGGAGCGGGAGACCCAGTACTTC | CASSQGVRRERETQYF
. | TRBJ2-1 | TRBV3-1/TRBV3-2 | TRBD2 | TGTGCCAGCAGCAAGGCTAGCGGGGATCGCAATGAGCAGTTCTTC | CASSKASGDRNEQFF
. | TRBJ1-1 | TRBV5-1 | . | TGCGCCAGCAGCTTCTCTGGCGGTGACACTGAAGCTTTCTTT | CASSFSGGDTEAFF
. | TRBJ1-2 | TRBV10-3 | . | TGTGCCATCAGTGATGTGGCGGATGGCTACACCTTC | CAISDVADGYTF
. | TRBJ1-5 | TRBV24-1 | . | TGTGCCACCAGTGTCGGGGGAGTTAGCAATCAGCCCCAGCATTTT | CATSVGGVSNQPQHF
. | TRBJ1-2 | TRBV9 | . | TGTGCCAGCAGCGCCCCCAAAGGGGATAGGAACTATGGCTACACCTTC | CASSAPKGDRNYGYTF
few | TRBJ2-7 | TRBV6-1 | TRBD2 | TGTGCCAGCAGTGAGGGGGGGGCCTACGAGCAGTACTTC | CASSEGGAYEQYF
. | TRBJ2-1 | TRBV7-3 | TRBD2 | TGTGCCAGCAGCTTGGCGGGAGTCAATCCGCAGTTCTTC | CASSLAGVNPQFF
. | TRBJ1-6 | TRBV30 | . | TGTGCCTGGGGGACCGGGGTTAGTATTTCACCCCTCCACTTT | CAWGTGVSISPLHF
. | TRBJ2-2 | TRBV3-1/TRBV3-2 | TRBD2 | TGTGCCAGCAGCCTTGGGACTATGGCCGGGGAGCTGTTTTTT | CASSLGTMAGELFF
. | TRBJ1-6 | TRBV7-9 | TRBD1 | TGTGCCAGCAGCCCTACGGGCGGGAGGGGGCCACCCCTCCACTTT | CASSPTGGRGPPLHF
. | TRBJ2-3 | TRBV11-2 | . | TGTGCCAGCAGTCTCCGGGACTTTGGCACAGATACGCAGTATTTT | CASSLRDFGTDTQYF
few | TRBJ1-1 | TRBV2 | . | TGTGCCAGCCGCGAGAGGGCAGGACTCTCTGAAGCTTTCTTT | CASRERAGLSEAFF
. | TRBJ2-1 | TRBV19 | . | TGTGCCAGTAGTCTCTGGACAGCGCTTGGTGAGCAGTTCTTC | CASSLWTALGEQFF
few | TRBJ2-1 | TRBV7-9 | . | TGTGCCAGCTCTTCCGGGATTTTACCTCAGTTCTTC | CASSSGILPQFF
. | TRBJ1-5 | TRBV6-5 | . | TGTGCCAGCGGGCCGGCCCAGAATCAGCCCCAGCATTTT | CASGPAQNQPQHF
. | TRBJ1-1 | TRBV6-2/TRBV6-3 | TRBD1 | TGTGCCAGCAGTTACCCTGGACAGGGAGCGAATAATCGGGCGAACACTGAAGCTTTCTTT | CASSYPGQGANNRANTEAFF
. | TRBJ2-3 | TRBV28 | TRBD1 | TGTGCCAGCAGCACCTGGACAGGGGTTCGAGGTCCCACAGATACGCAGTATTTT | CASSTWTGVRGPTDTQYF
. | TRBJ1-2 | TRBV5-6 | . | TGTGCCAGCAGCTTGCGAACAGGCGGCCCAGGCTACACCTTC | CASSLRTGGPGYTF
few | TRBJ1-5 | TRBV19 | . | TGTGCCAGTAGTATCGGGAATCAGCCCCAGCATTTT | CASSIGNQPQHF